The subject of this entry is one TCR beta chain. This sample is drawn from a study of blood T cell repertoires in COVID-19. The wider study: Samples of COVID-19 (acute and convalescent) were obtained from the United States, Italy and Spain. PBMCs, B-cell-depleted T cells, or T cells were the source of the cDNA or gDNA that made up the material.

Original processing notes: Reference gene primer amplification gave nucleated cell count estimates. The protocol was immunoSEQ multiplex PCR, while the TCRdb copy is restricted to in-frame clones and leaves out a portion. That table furnishes V, J and clone size, whereas the DNA furnished D and trimming. The sample holds 150,000 to 200,000 clones, 89% seen once. Material: peripheral blood. The sequence came from a man in his forties with acute or convalescent COVID-19.

In DNA, the CDR3 is TGTGCCAGCAGTAGCGGGGGTTACGGCGGGGATACGCAGTATTTT. Amino acid sequence: CASSSGGYGGDTQYF. The chain carries TRBV28 and TRBJ2-3; 8 nucleotides line up with TRBD2. J was trimmed by 6 bases and V by 5 bases; bases with no gene match: 10. The CDR3 is 15 amino acids. Germline V gives CDR1 MDHEN, CDR2 SYDVKM.